This TCR beta chain was found in a study of blood T cells in healthy people across ages (dated by TCRdb to between 2014 and 2016). As for the study more broadly: In model experiments, template switching captured about one uniquely barcoded TCR beta cDNA molecule for every two T cells. Age-related changes in TCR beta repertoire diversity were measured in the study by deep sequencing normalized with unique cDNA molecular identifiers. Four age groups were formed from the donors: young (average around 15 years), middle-aged (approximately 41), aged (around 62) and long-lived (more than 75). Donors of different ages were randomly distributed across sequencing lanes to avoid experimental bias. For two donors (one aged 18 to 30 and one aged 80 or older), the study analyzed two additional independent replicas of 1 million unique cDNA reads from the same blood draw. The research as a whole found: As age increased, observed TCR beta diversity per million T cells dropped in a roughly linear way, and a significant reduction was already evident by age about 40. Bulk unsorted PBMC profiling prevented conclusive comparison of naive and antigen-experienced compartments. Compared with the aged group, the long-lived group had more naive CD4+ T cells, fewer expanded clones and increased TCR diversity, a pattern suggesting age selection. Estimates of total diversity based on one million sequenced T cells were regarded as lower bounds and as underestimates. Donor CMV infection status was unknown, potentially confounding age-related changes in expanded clonotypes. A strong correlation was found between observed TCR beta diversity and the percentage of naive T cells measured by flow cytometry.

The library relied on 5' RACE. TCRdb lists the instrument as Illumina HiSeq 2500. A second roughly 6 to 11 cycle PCR used a sample-barcoded 5' primer and a J-beta primer mix. A unique molecular identifier was introduced onto each TCR beta cDNA molecule by a template-switch 5' adaptor carrying 12 random nucleotides. At least 2.5 million CDR3-containing paired-end reads were obtained from each sample. First-strand cDNA synthesis was performed from all RNA using the Mint cDNA synthesis kit, with priming by a TRBC-specific oligonucleotide. All cDNA was treated with uracil-DNA glycosylase and then went through a first 18-cycle PCR with the universal primers M1SS and BC2_uni_R. The original pipeline was this. For normalization, 1 million high-quality reads were randomly selected from each sample, with every read carrying a distinct molecular identifier. Instead of being binned into consensus sequences, reads that shared molecular identifiers were thrown out. MiTCR, run with a Q25 quality threshold and the strictest error-elimination algorithm, handled CDR3 identification, clonotype clustering and error correction. A nonparametric unseen species model with Euler transformation was used to estimate a lower bound on total TCR beta diversity. Through fastp at Q25 and MiXCR, TCRdb rebuilt clones from the public reads, retaining in-frame beta chains. Each entry merges the rows of one CDR3 protein and shows their most common DNA and genes. TCRdb, not the original authors, processed these V and J calls. This sample holds 650,000 to 800,000 distinct CDR3 sequences; under 45% were observed only once. Approximately 20% of the sample comes from the top ten.

V loses 5 bases of germline sequence and J loses 0 bases, and the interval between the two ends is 11 bases. The CDR3 goes from the cysteine to the phenylalanine over 15 residues. CDR3 DNA is the only sequence kept; it has 45 bases, read in frame from the first base. A few counts support this clonotype. Its antigen remains undetermined. Base-call qualities are not available, and no considerably larger clone is one nucleotide away. The 35 to 40 donors, aged about 6 to 95 years, were systemically healthy Caucasian individuals from Russia. Ten milliliters of peripheral blood were drawn from each donor into EDTA-treated Vacutainer tubes. Ficoll-Paque density-gradient centrifugation was used to isolate PBMCs, with at least 6.5 million per sample. Total RNA, at least 6 micrograms per sample, was extracted from PBMCs with Trizol reagent. The percentages of naive CD45RAhigh/CD27high T cells were determined by flow cytometry on a PBMC aliquot from every donor.

The chain employs TRBV12-3 or TRBV12-4 and TRBJ2-4, with TRBD1 perhaps the D gene, on 5 matching bases. This sequence originates from a man in his 60s in good health. Material: blood. The CDR3 region reads CASSPGQLAKNIQYF. The nucleotide sequence reads TGTGCCAGCAGTCCAGGGCAATTAGCCAAAAACATTCAGTACTTC.